Included here is one T cell receptor (beta chain) sequence, with context. Its cognate antigen is unknown. TCRdb reprocessed the reads with MiXCR, giving one entry per CDR3 protein. The profile covers approximately 500,000 distinct CDR3 sequences, with approximately 17% appearing a single time and roughly a quarter taken by the ten largest. The sample comes from a study of T cell repertoires in cytomegalovirus infection. At the level of the study: Both CMV infection and a matching HLA type were indicated by public TCR beta signatures. General study findings and limits: Across the ex vivo response, the dominant clonotypes were HLA-C-restricted CMV-specific TCR beta clonotypes. Summed frequency of public TCR beta families distinguished CMV carriers with the relevant HLA.

J lost 5 bases, V lost 11 bases, and 9 bases had no gene match. Per the germline V gene, CDR1 is MNHNS and CDR2 is SASEGT. CDR3 length: 13 amino acids. The clonotype comes from a human donor in good health (CMV status not recorded). Some clones in this sample may be carry-over from other donors' samples. Sequencing was carried out using CD8+ T cells from PBMCs. This rearrangement joins TRBV6-1 to TRBJ2-7, with 10 bases identical to TRBD2. CDR3: CAGSGGPGDEQYF. The CDR3 DNA is TGTGCCGGTAGCGGGGGGCCGGGGGACGAGCAGTACTTC.